This TCR beta chain is drawn from a study of T cell changes during pregnancy in multiple sclerosis. Profiled with immunoSEQ multiplex PCR; TCRdb holds only in-frame clones, not every one. The sample has 45,000 to 60,000 clones, 80% to 95% seen once. V lost 5 bases to trimming and J lost 7 bases, with 23 bases between them. This CDR3 has 16 residues. Germline CDR1 is SGHTA and CDR2 is FQGNSA. The chain is built from TRBV7-2 and TRBJ1-1; perhaps TRBD1 as D (6 bases). The origin of this receptor is a female donor with multiple sclerosis, enrolled in a pregnancy study. The sequenced sample was CD4+ T cells from peripheral blood mononuclear cells, obtained in the third trimester of pregnancy. The CDR3 DNA is TGTGCCAGCAGCCCAATGTCCGGGACACTAAAGATTGAAGCTTTCTTT. It is translated as CASSPMSGTLKIEAFF.